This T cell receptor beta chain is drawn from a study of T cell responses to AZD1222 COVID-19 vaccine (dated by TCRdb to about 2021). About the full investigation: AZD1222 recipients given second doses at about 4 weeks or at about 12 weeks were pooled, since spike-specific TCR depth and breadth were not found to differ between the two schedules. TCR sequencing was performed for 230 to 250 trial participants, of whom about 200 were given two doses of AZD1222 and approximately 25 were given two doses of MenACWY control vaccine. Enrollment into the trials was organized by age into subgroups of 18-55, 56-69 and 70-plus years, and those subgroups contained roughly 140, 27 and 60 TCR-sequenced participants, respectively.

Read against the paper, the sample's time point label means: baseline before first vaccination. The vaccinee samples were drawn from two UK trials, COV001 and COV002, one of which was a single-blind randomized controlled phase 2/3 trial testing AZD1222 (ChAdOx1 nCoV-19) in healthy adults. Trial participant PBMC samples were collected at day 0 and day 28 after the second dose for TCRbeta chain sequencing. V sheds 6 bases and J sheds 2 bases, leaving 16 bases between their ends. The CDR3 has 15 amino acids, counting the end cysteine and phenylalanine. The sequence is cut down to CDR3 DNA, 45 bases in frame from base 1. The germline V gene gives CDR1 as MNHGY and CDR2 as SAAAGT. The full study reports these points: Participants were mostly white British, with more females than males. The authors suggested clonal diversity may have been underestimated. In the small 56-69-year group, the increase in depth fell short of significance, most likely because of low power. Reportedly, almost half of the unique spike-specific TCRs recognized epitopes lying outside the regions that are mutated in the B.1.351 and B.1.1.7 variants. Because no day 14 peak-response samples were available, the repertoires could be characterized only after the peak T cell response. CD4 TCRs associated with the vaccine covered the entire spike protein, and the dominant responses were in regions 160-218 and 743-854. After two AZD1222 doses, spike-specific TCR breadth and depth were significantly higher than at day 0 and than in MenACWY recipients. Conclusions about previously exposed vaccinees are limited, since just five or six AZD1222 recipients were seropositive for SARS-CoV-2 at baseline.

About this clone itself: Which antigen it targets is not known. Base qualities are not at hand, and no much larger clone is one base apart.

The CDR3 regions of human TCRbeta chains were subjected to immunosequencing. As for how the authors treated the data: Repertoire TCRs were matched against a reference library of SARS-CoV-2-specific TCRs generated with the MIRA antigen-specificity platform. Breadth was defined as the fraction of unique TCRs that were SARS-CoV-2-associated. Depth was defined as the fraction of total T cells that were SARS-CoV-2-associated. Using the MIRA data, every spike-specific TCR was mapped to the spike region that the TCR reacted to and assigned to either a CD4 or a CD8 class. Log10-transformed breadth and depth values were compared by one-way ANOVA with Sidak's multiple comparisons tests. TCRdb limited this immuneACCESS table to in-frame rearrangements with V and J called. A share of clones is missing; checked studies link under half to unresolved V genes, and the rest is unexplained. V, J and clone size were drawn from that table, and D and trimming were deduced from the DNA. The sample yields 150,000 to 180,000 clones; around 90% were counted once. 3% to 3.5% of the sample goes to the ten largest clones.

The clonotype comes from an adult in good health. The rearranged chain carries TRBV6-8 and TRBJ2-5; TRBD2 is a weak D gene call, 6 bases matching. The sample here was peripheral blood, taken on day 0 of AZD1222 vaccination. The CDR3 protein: CASRWMRGTQETQYF. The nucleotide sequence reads TGTGCCAGCAGGTGGATGCGGGGTACTCAAGAGACCCAGTACTTC.